The present T cell receptor beta chain was sequenced within a study of blood T cell repertoires in COVID-19. For the study at large: Sites in the United States, Italy and Spain provided acute and convalescent COVID-19 samples. Sample material is recorded as cDNA or gDNA derived from T cells, B-cell-depleted T cells, or PBMCs.

The V gene lost 6 bases and the J gene lost 7 bases, with 16 bases spanning the gap. CDR1 is MNHEY, CDR2 SVGAGI, per germline. The CDR3 contains 14 residues. Methods used by the authors: The assay estimated nucleated cells by amplifying reference gene primers. The repertoire was sequenced with immunoSEQ multiplex PCR; TCRdb's copy has only in-frame clones and lacks some. Clone size and V and J calls were adopted from that table, with D and trimming inferred from the DNA. The profile shows approximately 210,000 clones, around 84% of them singletons. This chain joins TRBV6-5 and TRBJ1-5, with D possibly being TRBD1 (6 bases). The TCR originated in a man aged 30 to 45 with active or convalescent COVID-19. Sequenced: peripheral blood. The DNA of the CDR3 is TGTGCCAGCAGCCCGGGGGGCCCTTGGCAGCCCCAGCATTTT. Its protein is CASSPGGPWQPQHF.